This T cell receptor beta chain was captured in a study of T cell changes during pregnancy in multiple sclerosis. Repertoires were generated with immunoSEQ multiplex PCR, while TCRdb's copy carries only in-frame clones and drops some. The table lists around 67,000 clones, about 92% of them singletons. Per the germline V gene, CDR1 is SGHNT and CDR2 is YYREEE (reference sequence). The CDR3 runs 17 residues. The V and J ends lost 4 bases and 3 bases, in that order; junction bases with no gene match: 12. The specimen comprised peripheral blood, sampled in the first trimester of pregnancy. The chain recombines TRBV5-4 with TRBJ2-3; 9 bases fit TRBD2. The receptor's source is a female donor with multiple sclerosis, enrolled in a pregnancy study. The CDR3 spells CASSRVGLAGKTDTQYF. The CDR3 nucleotides read TGTGCCAGCAGCCGGGTGGGTCTAGCGGGAAAGACAGATACGCAGTATTTT.